The 20 T cell receptor beta chains given below trace back to one sample, sequenced in a study of cytomegalovirus exposure and HLA in healthy donors (dated by TCRdb to 2015 to 2018). Library prep was done by the immunoSEQ multiplex PCR assay. For the multiplex PCR, a mixture combining 60 forward primers for TCR Vbeta segments and 13 reverse primers for TCR Jbeta segments was used. Here the immuneACCESS table is served through TCRdb, limited to in-frame sequences with V and J called. Missing clones are a known gap in these copies; in checked studies unresolved V genes cover under half, and the rest lacks a known reason. Within this sample are some 140,000 clones, with 70% to 80% of them counted one time only. Roughly 0.9% of the sample belongs to the ten largest clones. The sequenced sample was PBMCs. The receptors stem from a woman aged 55 to 70 in good health and CMV-seronegative.

The chain joins TRBV5-1 to TRBJ2-2, with 11 bases fitting TRBD2. Germline V CDR1 and CDR2: SGHRS, YFSETQ. The CDR3 spans 17 residues. The ends lost 4 bases at V and 0 bases at J; junction bases unmatched: 5. CDR3 protein: CASSRALAGANTGELFF. The CDR3 DNA reads TGCGCCAGCAGCCGAGCACTAGCGGGGGCGAACACCGGGGAGCTGTTTTTT.

This clone was seen only a few times. The chain couples TRBV10-3 to TRBJ2-5, with TRBD1 matching 7 bases. The DNA end lines up better with TRBJ2-7; the J call may be wrong. This CDR3 region has 13 residues. From germline, CDR1 is ENHRY and CDR2 SYGVKD. This CDR3 reads CAISRDSAYEQYF. In DNA, the CDR3 is TGTGCCATCAGCAGGGACAGCGCCTACGAGCAGTACTTC.

This chain uses TRBV21-1 with TRBJ1-1; the D segment call TRBD1 is taken from the table without a DNA check. TRBV21-1 corresponds to a pseudogene. There are 17 residues in the CDR3. Here the CDR3 DNA reads TGTGCCAGCAGCTCAGGGGGGCGGTTAAGTCTGAACACTGAAGCTTTCTTT. The encoded protein is CASSSGGRLSLNTEAFF.

V is TRBV28 and J is TRBJ2-7; 9 bases map to TRBD1. Per germline, CDR1 MDHEN and CDR2 SYDVKM. V was pared by 8 bases and J by 0 bases, with 2 bases of the junction left unmatched. The CDR3 has 13 residues. The CDR3 bases are TGTGCCAGCGGACAGGGGATCTCCTACGAGCAGTACTTC. It yields the protein CASGQGISYEQYF.

The V call is TRBV30, the J call TRBJ1-6, with TRBD1 matching 7 bases. After removal of 4 bases from V and 10 bases from J, the junction contained 4 bases not matched to a gene. CDR3 size: 12 residues. Germline CDR1 is GTSNPN and CDR2 is SVGIG (reference sequence). The CDR3 is CAWKDRRSPLHF. For the CDR3, the DNA is TGTGCCTGGAAGGACAGGAGATCACCCCTCCACTTT.

The chain uses TRBV28 and TRBJ1-5, with 10 bases aligning to TRBD1. There are 15 residues in the CDR3. J gave up 2 bases and V 3 bases, and 1 base lay outside the gene matches. Per germline, CDR1 MDHEN and CDR2 SYDVKM. In DNA, the CDR3 is TGTGCCAGCAGTTTCGGACAGGGGGGCAATCAGCCCCAGCATTTT. Translated: CASSFGQGGNQPQHF.

The chain employs TRBV6-5 and TRBJ1-2; D call uncertain. Germline loops: CDR1 MNHEY, CDR2 SVGAGI. There are 14 residues in the CDR3. V dropped 5 bases and J dropped 3 bases, with 13 bases sitting between them. For the CDR3, the DNA is TGTGCCAGCAGTAAACACCCCGGGGACTATGGCTACACCTTC. This codes for CASSKHPGDYGYTF.

Only a few counts were recorded for this clone. The chain combines TRBV28 with TRBJ2-7, with unresolved D. V was shortened by 2 bases and J by 6 bases, with 14 bases between the two germline ends. The CDR3 loop spans 14 amino acids. Looked up from germline, CDR1 is MDHEN and CDR2 is SYDVKM. CDR3: CASSLNSALTEQYF. The CDR3 DNA follows: TGTGCCAGCAGTTTAAACAGTGCCCTGACCGAGCAGTACTTC.

The chain links TRBV7-2 to TRBJ1-4; D may be TRBD1 (5 bases). This CDR3 contains 15 residues. The germline V gene encodes CDR1 SGHTA and CDR2 FQGNSA. V was clipped by 5 bases and J by 6 bases, with 16 bases between them. As DNA, the CDR3 is TGTGCCAGCAGCCACCGACTGGGGGGTGATGAAAAACTGTTTTTT. Protein product: CASSHRLGGDEKLFF.

The V call is TRBV6-6, the J call TRBJ2-1, with TRBD2 identical over 11 bases. The germline V gene encodes CDR1 MNHNY and CDR2 SVGAGI (reference sequence). The V and J ends lost 0 bases and 6 bases, in that order; junction bases with no gene match: 4. This CDR3 contains 16 residues. Written as DNA, the CDR3 is TGTGCCAGCAGTTACTCGACAGGGACTAGCGGCAATGAGCAGTTCTTC. The encoded protein is CASSYSTGTSGNEQFF.

The CDR3 coding sequence is TGTGCCAGCAGTTTCATGGACAGCTACTATGGCTACACCTTC. Translation: CASSFMDSYYGYTF. The chain links TRBV28 to TRBJ1-2, with D possibly being TRBD1 (6 bases). CDR1 is MDHEN and CDR2 is SYDVKM in the germline V gene. The length of the CDR3 is 14 residues. The V gene lost 3 bases and the J gene lost 3 bases, with 11 bases spanning the gap.

The genes are TRBV5-4 and TRBJ2-3, with D possibly matching TRBD2 (6 bases). The germline gives CDR1 SGHNT, CDR2 YYREEE (reference sequence). The CDR3 contains 15 residues. Trimming cost V 4 bases and J 4 bases, with 16 bases left between them. This CDR3 is CASSAPVGGADTQYF. In DNA form, the CDR3 reads TGTGCCAGCAGCGCCCCTGTGGGGGGTGCAGATACGCAGTATTTT.

The chain combines TRBV7-2 with TRBJ1-3, with D possibly being TRBD1 (5 bases). The V end was cut by 6 bases, the J end by 0 bases, with 9 bases between. Germline lookup yields CDR1 SGHTA and CDR2 FQGNSA. The CDR3 sequence is 14 residues long. The CDR3: CASRGGNSGNTIYF. The CDR3, as DNA: TGTGCCAGCAGGGGGGGGAACTCTGGAAACACCATATATTTT.

The chain carries TRBV9 and TRBJ1-2; 7 nucleotides agree with TRBD1. The CDR3 has 14 residues. Germline assignment: CDR1 SGDLS and CDR2 YYNGEE. J lost 6 bases, V lost 0 bases, and 5 bases had no gene match. CDR3 sequence (DNA): TGTGCCAGCAGCGTAGGAGGGACAGATAATGGCTACACCTTC. It encodes CASSVGGTDNGYTF.

The chain employs TRBV4-1 and TRBJ2-1; tentatively, D is TRBD2 (6 bases). The V gene lost 0 bases and the J gene lost 9 bases, with 15 bases spanning the gap. The CDR3 sequence is 15 residues long. CDR1 and CDR2 (germline): MGHRA, YSYEKL. The CDR3 loop reads CASSQETRRGSEQFF. CDR3 sequence (DNA): TGCGCCAGCAGCCAAGAGACTAGGCGTGGAAGTGAGCAGTTCTTC.

The CDR3 spells CACRRGLQGGYTF. Here the CDR3 DNA reads TGTGCCTGTAGGAGGGGGCTCCAGGGTGGCTACACCTTC. The chain joins TRBV30 to TRBJ1-2, with 7 bases lining up with TRBD1. The trim removed 6 bases at V and 7 bases at J, leaving 11 bases unmatched. CDR3 length: 13 residues. Germline V gene sequence: CDR1 GTSNPN, CDR2 SVGIG (reference sequence).

V usage is TRBV2 and J usage is TRBJ2-4; TRBD1 agrees at 7 bases. J gave up 6 bases and V 6 bases, and 8 bases lay outside the gene matches. This CDR3 is 14 amino acids long. The germline V gene encodes CDR1 SNHLY and CDR2 FYNNEI. The CDR3 DNA reads as TGTGCCAGCAGCCCCGGTCAGGGGGTAAACATTCAGTACTTC. It specifies CASSPGQGVNIQYF. Looking up the rest from reference TRBV2 and TRBJ2-4 gives the full variable domain: EPEVTQTPSHQVTQMGQEVILRCVPISNHLYFYWYRQILGQKVEFLVSFYNNEISEKSEIFDDQFSVERPDGSNFTLKIRSTKLEDSAMYFCASSPGQGVNIQYFGAGTRLSVL.

The chain couples TRBV2 to TRBJ1-1; 8 bases match TRBD1. In germline, CDR1 is SNHLY, CDR2 FYNNEI. Unmatched junction bases numbered 9, after V lost 6 bases and J lost 0 bases. This CDR3 region has 16 residues. DNA of the CDR3: TGTGCCAGCAGCCATGGACAGGGAGGAATGAACACTGAAGCTTTCTTT. It codes for CASSHGQGGMNTEAFF. Together with reference TRBV2 and TRBJ1-1, the CDR3 gives the full variable domain: EPEVTQTPSHQVTQMGQEVILRCVPISNHLYFYWYRQILGQKVEFLVSFYNNEISEKSEIFDDQFSVERPDGSNFTLKIRSTKLEDSAMYFCASSHGQGGMNTEAFFGQGTRLTVV.

This clone came up a few times. The rearrangement joins TRBV6-6 to TRBJ1-3; tentative D call: TRBD1 (5 bases). Trimming stripped 7 bases from V and 3 bases from J, with 13 bases between. The CDR3 consists of 14 residues. Germline lookup yields CDR1 MNHNY and CDR2 SVGAGI (reference sequence). CDR3 bases: TGTGCCAGCACACCCCCGGGGGGTGGAAACACCATATATTTT. It is translated as CASTPPGGGNTIYF.

This chain uses TRBV18 with TRBJ2-3; the match to TRBD2 covers 10 bases. Unmatched junction bases numbered 21, after V lost 6 bases and J lost 0 bases. Germline lookup yields CDR1 KGHSH and CDR2 LQKENI. This CDR3 spans 21 amino acids. CDR3 sequence: CASSHTKASGRIVASTDTQYF. In DNA form, the CDR3 reads TGTGCCAGCTCCCATACAAAGGCTAGCGGGAGAATAGTTGCTAGCACAGATACGCAGTATTTT.